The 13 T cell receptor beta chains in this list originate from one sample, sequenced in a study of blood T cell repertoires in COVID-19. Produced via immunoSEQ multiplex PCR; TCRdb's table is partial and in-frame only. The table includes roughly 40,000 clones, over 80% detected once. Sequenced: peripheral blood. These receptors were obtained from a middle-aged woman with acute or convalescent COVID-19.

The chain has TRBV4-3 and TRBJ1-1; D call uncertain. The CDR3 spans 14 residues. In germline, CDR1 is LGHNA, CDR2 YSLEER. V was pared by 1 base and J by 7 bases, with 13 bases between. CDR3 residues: CASSQAGMSVEAFF. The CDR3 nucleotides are TGCGCCAGCAGCCAAGCCGGTATGAGTGTTGAAGCTTTCTTT.

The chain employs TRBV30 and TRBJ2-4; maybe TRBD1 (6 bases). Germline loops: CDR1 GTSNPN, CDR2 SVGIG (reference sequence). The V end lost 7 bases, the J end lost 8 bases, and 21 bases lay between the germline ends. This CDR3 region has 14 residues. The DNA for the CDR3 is TGTGCCTACACCAGGGGCGACTATGGGGACATTCAGTACTTC. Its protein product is CAYTRGDYGDIQYF.

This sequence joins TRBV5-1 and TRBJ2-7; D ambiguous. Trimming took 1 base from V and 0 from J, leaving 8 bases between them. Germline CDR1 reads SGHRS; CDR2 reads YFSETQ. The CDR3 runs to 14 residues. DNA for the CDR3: TGCGCCAGCAGCTTGTTACAGAGCTCCTACGAGCAGTACTTC. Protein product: CASSLLQSSYEQYF.

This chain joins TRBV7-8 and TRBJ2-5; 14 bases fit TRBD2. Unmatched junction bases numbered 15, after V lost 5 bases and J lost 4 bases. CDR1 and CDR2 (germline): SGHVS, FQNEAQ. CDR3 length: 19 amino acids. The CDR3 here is CASSPPGLAGEGDRETQYF. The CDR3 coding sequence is TGTGCCAGCAGCCCTCCGGGACTAGCGGGAGAGGGGGATCGAGAGACCCAGTACTTC.

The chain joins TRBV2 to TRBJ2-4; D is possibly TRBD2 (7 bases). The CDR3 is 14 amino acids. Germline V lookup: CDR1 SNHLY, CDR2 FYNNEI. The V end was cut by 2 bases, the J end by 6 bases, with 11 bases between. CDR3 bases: TGTGCCAGCAGTGAAAATAGGGGGGGAAACATTCAGTACTTC. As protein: CASSENRGGNIQYF.

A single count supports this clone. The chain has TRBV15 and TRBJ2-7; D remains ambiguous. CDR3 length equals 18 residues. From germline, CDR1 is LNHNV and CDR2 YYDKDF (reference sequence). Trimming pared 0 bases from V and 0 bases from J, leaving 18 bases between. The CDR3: CATSRDLVQYLSSYEQYF. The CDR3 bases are TGTGCCACCAGCAGAGATCTAGTTCAGTACCTTTCCTCCTACGAGCAGTACTTC.

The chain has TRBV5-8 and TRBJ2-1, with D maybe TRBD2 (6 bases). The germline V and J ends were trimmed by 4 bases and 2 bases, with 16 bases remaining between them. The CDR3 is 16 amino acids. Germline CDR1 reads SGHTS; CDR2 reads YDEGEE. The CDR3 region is CASSPAFGGAYNEQFF. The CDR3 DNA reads TGTGCCAGCAGCCCGGCATTCGGCGGGGCCTACAATGAGCAGTTCTTC.

In DNA, the CDR3 is TGTGCCAGCAGCTTAGGAGGATCGGGGGGGGGAACAGATACGCAGTATTTT. This codes for CASSLGGSGGGTDTQYF. The J gene is TRBJ2-3, the V gene TRBV7-6, with 8 bases aligning to TRBD2. The CDR3 is 17 residues long. The V segment lost 1 base and the J segment 3 bases; nucleotides outside the gene matches: 9. Germline V gene lookup returns CDR1 SGHVS and CDR2 FNYEAQ.

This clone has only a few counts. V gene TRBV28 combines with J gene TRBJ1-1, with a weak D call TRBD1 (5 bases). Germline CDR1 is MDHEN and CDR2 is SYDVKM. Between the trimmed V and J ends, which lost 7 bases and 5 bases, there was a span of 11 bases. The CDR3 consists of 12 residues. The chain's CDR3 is CASNLRGTEAFF. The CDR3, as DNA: TGTGCCAGCAATCTTCGGGGGACTGAAGCTTTCTTT.

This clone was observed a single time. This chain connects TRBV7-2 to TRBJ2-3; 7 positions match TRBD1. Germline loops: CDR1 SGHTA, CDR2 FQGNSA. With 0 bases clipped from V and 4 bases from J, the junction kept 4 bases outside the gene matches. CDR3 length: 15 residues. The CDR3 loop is CASSLATQGADTQYF. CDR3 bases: TGTGCCAGCAGCTTAGCCACGCAGGGGGCAGATACGCAGTATTTT.

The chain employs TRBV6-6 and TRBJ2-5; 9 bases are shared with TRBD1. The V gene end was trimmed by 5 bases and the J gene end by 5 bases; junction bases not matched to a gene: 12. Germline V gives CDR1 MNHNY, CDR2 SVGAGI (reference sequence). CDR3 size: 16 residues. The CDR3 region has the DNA TGTGCCAGCAGTCTATCCCCGGGACAGGGTAGGGAGACCCAGTACTTC. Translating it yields CASSLSPGQGRETQYF.

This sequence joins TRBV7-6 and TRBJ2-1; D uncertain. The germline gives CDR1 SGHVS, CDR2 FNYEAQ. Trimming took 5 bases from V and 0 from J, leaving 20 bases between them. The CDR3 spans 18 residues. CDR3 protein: CASSADIMVESSYNEQFF. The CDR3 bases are TGTGCCAGCAGCGCCGACATCATGGTGGAAAGCTCCTACAATGAGCAGTTCTTC.

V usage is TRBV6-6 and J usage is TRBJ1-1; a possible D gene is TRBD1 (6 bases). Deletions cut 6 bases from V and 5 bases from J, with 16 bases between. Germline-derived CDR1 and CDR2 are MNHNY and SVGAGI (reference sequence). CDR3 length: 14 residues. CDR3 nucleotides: TGTGCCAGCAGACCTTCGGACAGAGGGACTGAAGCTTTCTTT. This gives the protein CASRPSDRGTEAFF.